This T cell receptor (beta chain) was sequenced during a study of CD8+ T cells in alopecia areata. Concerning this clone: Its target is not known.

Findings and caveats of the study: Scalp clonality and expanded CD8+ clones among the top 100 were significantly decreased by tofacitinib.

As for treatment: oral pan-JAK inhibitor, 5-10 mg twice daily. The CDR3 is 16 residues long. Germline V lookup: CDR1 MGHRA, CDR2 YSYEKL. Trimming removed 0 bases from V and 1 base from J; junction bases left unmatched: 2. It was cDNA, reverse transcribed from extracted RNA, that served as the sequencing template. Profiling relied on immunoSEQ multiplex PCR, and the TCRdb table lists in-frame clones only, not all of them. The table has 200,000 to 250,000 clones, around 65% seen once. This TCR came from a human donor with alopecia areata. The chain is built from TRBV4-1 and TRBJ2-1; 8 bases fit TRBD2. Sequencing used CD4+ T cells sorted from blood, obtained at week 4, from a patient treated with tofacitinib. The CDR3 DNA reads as TGCGCCAGCAGCCAAGATAGCGGGGCATCCTACAATGAGCAGTTCTTC. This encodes CASSQDSGASYNEQFF.